In its sample, the clone carrying this T cell receptor (beta chain) was seen a few times. TCRdb reanalysed the 5' RACE reads using MiXCR and keeps one entry per CDR3 protein. The profile shows around 1.7 million distinct CDR3 sequences, less than 40% of them singletons. The data derive from a study of identical twins. This CDR3 has 15 residues. Trimming took 6 bases from V and 1 from J; bases not matched to a gene: 6. The sequence derives from a newborn girl in good health. Sequenced material: cord blood. The rearrangement joins TRBV12-3 or TRBV12-4 to TRBJ1-5; 7 bases are a match to TRBD1. CDR3 in DNA: TGTGCCAGCAGACCGGGACAGCCGAGCAATCAGCCCCAGCATTTT. Translated, it gives CASRPGQPSNQPQHF.